A single sample is the source of the 30 T cell receptor beta chains below, sequenced in a study of T cell repertoires in cytomegalovirus infection. TCRdb called the reads again in MiXCR, with one record for every CDR3 protein. Here the sample spans 450,000 to 550,000 distinct CDR3 sequences, about 39% being singletons. What these receptors recognize is not known. Material: cultured PBMCs, obtained from culture after CMV antigen stimulation. The receptors shown here come from a human donor in good health (CMV status not recorded). Some clones in this sample may be carry-over from other donors' samples.

Only a few counts were recorded for this clonotype. J is TRBJ2-5 and V is TRBV11-2; D ambiguous. V was trimmed by 1 base and J by 4 bases, leaving 13 bases between them. The CDR3 runs 15 residues. CDR1 and CDR2 from the germline V gene are SGHAT and FQNNGV. The CDR3, as DNA: TGTGCCAGCAGCTTAGTCGGCTTAGCTGCAGAGACCCAGTACTTC. It is translated as CASSLVGLAAETQYF.

The chain combines TRBV20-1 with TRBJ2-1; D is perhaps TRBD1 or TRBD2 (5 bases each). From germline, CDR1 is DFQATT and CDR2 SNEGSKA (reference sequence). V was clipped by 0 bases and J by 1 base, with 16 bases between them. The CDR3 runs to 17 residues. The CDR3 region is CSARDEVWGSSYNEQFF. In nucleotides, the CDR3 is TGCAGTGCTAGAGATGAGGTTTGGGGGTCATCCTACAATGAGCAGTTCTTC.

This chain links TRBV20-1 with TRBJ1-5; possible D gene TRBD1, 5 bases. Trimming cost V 7 bases and J 7 bases, with 17 bases left between them. This CDR3 has 13 residues. Per the germline V gene, CDR1 is DFQATT and CDR2 is SNEGSKA (reference sequence). DNA for the CDR3: TGCAGTGTCCTCTCGGGGGGGGGGCAGCCCCAGCATTTT. Amino acids: CSVLSGGGQPQHF.

This chain uses TRBV6-5 with TRBJ2-3; maybe TRBD2 (7 bases). Trimming shortened V by 6 bases and J by 6 bases, and 19 bases separated the two germline ends. Germline CDR1 and CDR2: MNHEY and SVGAGI. The CDR3 sequence is 15 residues long. The CDR3 is CASSYAGRGVDTQYF. For the CDR3, the DNA is TGTGCCAGCAGCTACGCGGGGAGGGGGGTCGATACGCAGTATTTT.

The chain joins TRBV20-1 to TRBJ2-5; D ambiguous. CDR3 length: 13 residues. V was trimmed by 5 bases and J by 2 bases, leaving 12 bases between them. CDR1 and CDR2 from the germline V gene are DFQATT and SNEGSKA (reference sequence). CDR3 protein: CSAGTPTQETQYF. CDR3 nucleotides: TGCAGTGCTGGCACTCCCACTCAAGAGACCCAGTACTTC.

For the CDR3, the DNA is TGTGCCATCAGTGTAGCGGGAGGGAAACAAGCCTACGAGCAGTACTTC. Amino acids: CAISVAGGKQAYEQYF. The chain has TRBV10-3 and TRBJ2-7, with 11 bases that match TRBD2. The CDR3 totals 16 residues. Looked up from germline, CDR1 is ENHRY and CDR2 is SYGVKD. V shed 4 bases, J shed 2 bases, and the junction held 7 bases outside the gene matches.

In this sample, this clonotype turned up many times. The chain joins TRBV12-3 or TRBV12-4 to TRBJ1-4; D remains unclear. The CDR3 extends over 12 amino acids. V was clipped by 5 bases and J by 8 bases, with 9 bases between them. CDR3 amino acids: CASSPGGEKLFF. CDR3 in DNA: TGTGCCAGCAGTCCCGGTGGGGAAAAACTGTTTTTT.

This clonotype occurred a few times. This chain's CDR3 is CASSFLRVGTDTQYF. The CDR3 nucleotides are TGTGCCAGCAGCTTCCTGCGTGTCGGCACAGATACGCAGTATTTT. V usage is TRBV7-8 and J usage is TRBJ2-3; no firm D call. V lost 3 bases and J 1 base, leaving 11 bases between the germline ends. This CDR3 spans 15 amino acids. Germline CDR1 and CDR2: SGHVS and FQNEAQ.

This clonotype was seen once. V is TRBV20-1 and J is TRBJ1-5, with D possibly being TRBD1 (5 bases). The V gene's germline CDR1 is DFQATT and CDR2 SNEGSKA (reference sequence). This CDR3 contains 14 residues. Trimming removed 0 bases from V and 7 bases from J, with 13 bases in between. The CDR3 is CSARDPQDKQPQHF. The CDR3, as DNA: TGCAGTGCTAGAGATCCACAGGACAAACAGCCCCAGCATTTT.

The chain has TRBV7-4 and TRBJ2-7, with 8 bases aligning to TRBD2. The germline CDR1 and CDR2 sequences are SGHVT and SQSDAQ. This CDR3 is built from 19 residues. The V and J ends lost 6 bases and 5 bases, in that order; junction bases with no gene match: 24. The CDR3 DNA reads TGTGCCAGCAGTTATGGGACCGGGGCGGCGAGCGGGAGAGAGAACGAGCAGTACTTC. It is translated as CASSYGTGAASGRENEQYF. The complete variable domain, with remaining parts taken from reference TRBV7-4 and TRBJ2-7, reads GAGVSQSPRYKVAKRGRDVALRCDSISGHVTLYWYRQTLGQGSEVLTYSQSDAQRDKSGRPSGRFSAERPERSVSTLKIQRTEQGDSAVYLCASSYGTGAASGRENEQYFGPGTRLTVT.

Only a few counts were recorded for this clonotype. V and J are TRBV12-5 and TRBJ1-4; D unclear. The CDR3 length is 13 residues. CDR1 and CDR2 (germline): LGHNT, FRNRAP. Trimming stripped 2 bases from V and 4 bases from J, with 5 bases between. Here the CDR3 reads CASGLSGNEKLFF. CDR3 coding DNA: TGTGCTAGTGGTTTGTCGGGTAATGAAAAACTGTTTTTT.

The J gene is TRBJ2-5, the V gene TRBV5-1; D gene unclear. Germline V gene sequence: CDR1 SGHRS, CDR2 YFSETQ. Trimming took 1 base from V and 1 from J, leaving 11 bases between them. This CDR3 comprises 15 residues. The chain's CDR3 is CASSLQAAVQETQYF. The CDR3 coding sequence is TGCGCCAGCAGCTTGCAGGCGGCAGTCCAAGAGACCCAGTACTTC.

This clonotype has just one count. The chain joins TRBV12-3 or TRBV12-4 to TRBJ2-3; possibly TRBD2 for D (5 bases). CDR3 length: 13 amino acids. Between the trimmed V and J ends, which lost 3 bases and 4 bases, there was a span of 8 bases. The DNA for the CDR3 is TGTGCCAGCAGTTTGAGAGGGCCAGATACGCAGTATTTT. This translates into CASSLRGPDTQYF.

The rearrangement links TRBV4-3 to TRBJ1-5, with a weak D call TRBD1 (5 bases). The CDR3 totals 17 residues. CDR1 LGHNA and CDR2 YSLEER come from the germline V gene. V dropped 0 bases and J dropped 5 bases, with 17 bases sitting between them. CDR3 DNA: TGCGCCAGCAGCCAAGAGTCAATCGGGGGGACGGATCAGCCCCAGCATTTT. Protein sequence: CASSQESIGGTDQPQHF.

CDR3 protein: CASSLSSGGSYGYTF. DNA of the CDR3: TGTGCCAGCAGCTTATCCTCAGGGGGTTCCTATGGCTACACCTTC. The chain employs TRBV7-2 and TRBJ1-2, with 7 positions matching TRBD1. The junction had 7 bases not matched to a gene; V was cut back by 2 bases and J by 4 bases. The CDR3 has 15 amino acids. The V gene's germline CDR1 is SGHTA and CDR2 FQGNSA.

This clonotype was counted a few times. The chain uses TRBV6-6 and TRBJ2-3; TRBD2 agrees at 11 bases. Germline trimming cut 2 bases from V and 0 bases from J; bases unmatched to any gene: 16. Germline CDR1 MNHNY, CDR2 SVGAGI (reference sequence). The CDR3 length is 21 residues. The CDR3 DNA reads as TGTGCCAGCAGTTACCCCGGGGTAGCGGGGGGGCCAGGTGGTAGCACAGATACGCAGTATTTT. Its translation is CASSYPGVAGGPGGSTDTQYF.

A word on this clonotype: One junction end does not reproduce the germline sequence, and a read error may be involved. This chain links TRBV5-3 with TRBJ2-3; TRBD2 aligns across 12 bases. TRBV5-3 has ORF status, its function being uncertain. This CDR3 is built from 16 residues. This chain's CDR3 is CASSLPTSGRRYTQYF. CDR3 coding DNA: TGTGCCAGCAGCTTGCCGACTAGCGGGAGAAGGTATACGCAGTATTTT.

This clonotype was picked up many times. The V and J genes are TRBV7-2 and TRBJ2-3; D is perhaps TRBD1 (6 bases). The CDR3 contains 15 residues. Germline CDR1 reads SGHTA; CDR2 reads FQGNSA. Trimming took off 5 bases at V and 0 bases at J, with 12 bases between the two ends. In DNA form, the CDR3 reads TGTGCCAGCAGCCAGAGGGGGTCGAGCACAGATACGCAGTATTTT. Its protein is CASSQRGSSTDTQYF. The whole variable domain, filled in from reference TRBV7-2 and TRBJ2-3, reads GAGVSQSPSNKVTEKGKDVELRCDPISGHTALYWYRQSLGQGLEFLIYFQGNSAPDKSGLPSDRFSAERTGGSVSTLTIQRTQQEDSAVYLCASSQRGSSTDTQYFGPGTRLTVL.

This rearrangement joins TRBV4-1 to TRBJ1-5, with 7 bases fitting TRBD1. The V gene's germline CDR1 is MGHRA and CDR2 YSYEKL. The CDR3 has 15 amino acids. Trimming removed 1 base from V and 8 bases from J; junction bases left unmatched: 8. The CDR3 spells CASSQVSTGSEPQHF. The CDR3 DNA sequence: TGCGCCAGCAGCCAAGTATCGACAGGGAGCGAGCCCCAGCATTTT.

This chain joins TRBV6-1 and TRBJ2-5; perhaps TRBD1 as D (6 bases). Trimming stripped 9 bases from V and 2 bases from J, with 19 bases between. Germline assignment: CDR1 MNHNS and CDR2 SASEGT. The CDR3 consists of 15 residues. Written as DNA, the CDR3 is TGTGCCAGTACCACTTCACAGGGAGAACAAGAGACCCAGTACTTC. The encoded protein is CASTTSQGEQETQYF.

The chain carries TRBV7-6 and TRBJ2-1; TRBD1 matches 10 bases. The trim removed 7 bases at V and 5 bases at J, leaving 5 bases unmatched. The CDR3 consists of 14 residues. Germline V gene data show CDR1 as SGHVS and CDR2 as FNYEAQ. CDR3 coding DNA: TGTGCCAGCATCCAGGGACAGGGGAACAATGAGCAGTTCTTC. Residues: CASIQGQGNNEQFF. Full variable domain (outside the CDR3, taken from reference TRBV7-6 and TRBJ2-1): GAGVSQSPRYKVTKRGQDVALRCDPISGHVSLYWYRQALGQGPEFLTYFNYEAQQDKSGLPNDRFSAERPEGSISTLTIQRTEQRDSAMYRCASIQGQGNNEQFFGPGTRLTVL.

The CDR3 coding sequence is TGTGCCAGCAGTTCCGATCAGAGGTGGCGCAATCAGCCCCAGCATTTT. Residues: CASSSDQRWRNQPQHF. This rearrangement joins TRBV27 to TRBJ1-5; no firm D call. The CDR3 totals 16 residues. The germline gives CDR1 MNHEY, CDR2 SMNVEV (reference sequence). Between the trimmed V and J ends, which lost 4 bases and 2 bases, there was a span of 15 bases.

This chain joins TRBV6-2 or TRBV6-3 and TRBJ2-2, with no clear D. Germline V gives CDR1 MNHEY, CDR2 SVGEGT. The CDR3 totals 15 residues. V was shortened by 6 bases and J by 4 bases, with 15 bases between the two germline ends. CDR3 nucleotide sequence: TGTGCCAGCAGCACCCAGGTCGCCGGCACCGGGGAGCTGTTTTTT. Encoded protein: CASSTQVAGTGELFF.

This rearrangement joins TRBV18 to TRBJ2-7; D gene uncertain. Deletions cut 3 bases from V and 5 bases from J, with 11 bases between. The CDR3 is made up of 13 amino acids. Germline assignment: CDR1 KGHSH and CDR2 LQKENI. The CDR3 loop reads CASSPNALHEQYF. The CDR3 DNA reads TGTGCCAGCTCACCTAATGCGTTGCACGAGCAGTACTTC.

The rearrangement joins TRBV6-7 to TRBJ1-5, with 7 bases identical to TRBD1. TRBV6-7 is classed as an ORF, of uncertain function. J lost 4 bases, V lost 6 bases, and 9 bases had no gene match. The CDR3 is 15 residues long. Here the CDR3 reads CASSNRDSNNQPQHF. The CDR3 DNA reads as TGTGCCAGCAGCAACCGGGACAGCAATAATCAGCCCCAGCATTTT.

V gene TRBV7-9 combines with J gene TRBJ1-6; D gene ambiguous. Germline lookup yields CDR1 SEHNR and CDR2 FQNEAQ (reference sequence). The CDR3 is 15 residues long. V gave up 5 bases and J gave up 0 bases, with 8 bases separating them. CDR3: CASSRGRSYNSPLHF. The CDR3 DNA reads TGTGCCAGCAGCCGGGGTCGCTCCTATAATTCACCCCTCCACTTT.

This clonotype has a handful of counts. J is TRBJ1-1 and V is TRBV7-2; tentative D call: TRBD1 (5 bases). CDR3 length equals 16 residues. The V gene lost 5 bases and the J gene lost 0 bases, with 16 bases spanning the gap. The germline CDR1 and CDR2 sequences are SGHTA and FQGNSA. This chain's CDR3 is CASSTSGARVNTEAFF. CDR3 coding DNA: TGTGCCAGCAGCACGAGCGGGGCCAGGGTGAACACTGAAGCTTTCTTT.

This clonotype has a single count. The chain carries TRBV4-3 and TRBJ2-1; D is tentatively TRBD1 or TRBD2 (5 bases each). Germline loops: CDR1 LGHNA, CDR2 YSLEER. This CDR3 spans 15 amino acids. The V gene lost 1 base and the J gene lost 6 bases, with 13 bases spanning the gap. The CDR3 region is CASSQVTGAVNEQFF. The CDR3 DNA follows: TGCGCCAGCAGCCAAGTCACCGGGGCGGTCAATGAGCAGTTCTTC.

This clonotype has only a few counts. V and J are TRBV28 and TRBJ2-7; tentative D call: TRBD2 (5 bases). V lost 3 bases and J 5 bases, leaving 14 bases between the germline ends. The germline V gene encodes CDR1 MDHEN and CDR2 SYDVKM. CDR3 size: 14 residues. The CDR3 DNA follows: TGTGCCAGCAGTTTTCCCGGACTTTTCGACGAGCAGTACTTC. Amino acid sequence: CASSFPGLFDEQYF.

The rearrangement links TRBV6-6 to TRBJ2-5, with a tentative D call TRBD2 (6 bases). Between the trimmed V and J ends, which lost 5 bases and 1 base, there was a span of 14 bases. CDR1 and CDR2 (germline): MNHNY, SVGAGI (reference sequence). The CDR3 extends over 15 amino acids. The CDR3: CASSPRTIAQETQYF. CDR3 coding DNA: TGTGCCAGCAGTCCTCGGACTATAGCCCAAGAGACCCAGTACTTC.